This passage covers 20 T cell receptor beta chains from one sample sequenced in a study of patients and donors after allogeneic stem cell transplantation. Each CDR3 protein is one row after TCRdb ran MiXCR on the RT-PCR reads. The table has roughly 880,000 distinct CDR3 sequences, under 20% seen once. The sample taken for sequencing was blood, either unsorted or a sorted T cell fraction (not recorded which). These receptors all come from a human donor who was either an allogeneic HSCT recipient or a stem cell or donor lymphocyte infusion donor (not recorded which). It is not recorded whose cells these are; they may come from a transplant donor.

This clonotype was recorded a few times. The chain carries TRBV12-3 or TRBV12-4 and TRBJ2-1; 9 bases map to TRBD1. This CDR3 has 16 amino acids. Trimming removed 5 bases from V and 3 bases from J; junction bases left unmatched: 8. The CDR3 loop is CASSVAGTGFYNEQFF. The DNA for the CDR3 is TGTGCCAGCAGTGTCGCCGGGACAGGGTTCTACAATGAGCAGTTCTTC.

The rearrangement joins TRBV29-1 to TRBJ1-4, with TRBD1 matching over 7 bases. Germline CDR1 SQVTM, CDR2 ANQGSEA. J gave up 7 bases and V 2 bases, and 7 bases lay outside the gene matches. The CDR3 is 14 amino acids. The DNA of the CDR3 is TGCAGCGTTGAACGACAGGGAGGTGGTGAAAAACTGTTTTTT. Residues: CSVERQGGGEKLFF.

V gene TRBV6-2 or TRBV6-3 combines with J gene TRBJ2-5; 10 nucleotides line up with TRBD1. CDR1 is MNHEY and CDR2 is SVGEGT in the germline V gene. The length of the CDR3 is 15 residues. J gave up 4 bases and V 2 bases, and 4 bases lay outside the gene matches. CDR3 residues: CASSYLRTGGETQYF. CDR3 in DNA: TGTGCCAGCAGTTACCTCAGGACAGGGGGAGAGACCCAGTACTTC.

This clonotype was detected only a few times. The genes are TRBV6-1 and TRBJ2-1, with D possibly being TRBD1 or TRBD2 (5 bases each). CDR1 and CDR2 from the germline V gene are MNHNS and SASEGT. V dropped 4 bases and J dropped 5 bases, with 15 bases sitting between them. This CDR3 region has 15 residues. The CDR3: CASSGGHSGDNEQFF. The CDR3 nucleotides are TGTGCCAGCAGTGGTGGACACTCCGGGGACAATGAGCAGTTCTTC.

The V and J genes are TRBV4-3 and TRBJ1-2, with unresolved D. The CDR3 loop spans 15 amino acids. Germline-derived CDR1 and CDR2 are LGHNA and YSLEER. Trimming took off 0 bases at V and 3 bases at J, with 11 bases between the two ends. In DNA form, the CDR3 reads TGCGCCAGCAGCCAAGATGGGCCTAACGACTATGGCTACACCTTC. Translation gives CASSQDGPNDYGYTF.

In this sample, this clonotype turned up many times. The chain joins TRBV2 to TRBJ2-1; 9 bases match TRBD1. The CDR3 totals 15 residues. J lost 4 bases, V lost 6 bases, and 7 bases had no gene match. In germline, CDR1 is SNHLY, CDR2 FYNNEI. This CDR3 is CASRSGTGIYNEQFF. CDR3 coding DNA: TGTGCCAGCAGATCCGGGACAGGGATATACAATGAGCAGTTCTTC.

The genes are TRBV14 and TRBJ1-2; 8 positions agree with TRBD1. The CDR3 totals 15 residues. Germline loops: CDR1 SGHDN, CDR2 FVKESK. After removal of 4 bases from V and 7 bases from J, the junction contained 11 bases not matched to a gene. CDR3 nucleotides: TGTGCCAGCAGCCCGCATCCGGGACAGGAAGGTGGCTACACCTTC. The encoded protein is CASSPHPGQEGGYTF.

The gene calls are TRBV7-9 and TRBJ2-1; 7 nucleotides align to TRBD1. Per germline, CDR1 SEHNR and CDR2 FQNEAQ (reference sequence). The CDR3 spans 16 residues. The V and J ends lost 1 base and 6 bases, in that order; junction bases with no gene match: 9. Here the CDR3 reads CASSLGPGGYPNEQFF. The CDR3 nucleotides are TGTGCCAGCAGCTTAGGGCCAGGGGGATATCCCAATGAGCAGTTCTTC.

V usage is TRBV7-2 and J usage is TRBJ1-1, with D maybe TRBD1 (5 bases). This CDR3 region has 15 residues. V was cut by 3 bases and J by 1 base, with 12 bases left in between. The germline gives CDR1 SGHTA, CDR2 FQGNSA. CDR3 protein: CASSFTGTKNTEAFF. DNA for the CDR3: TGTGCCAGCAGCTTTACGGGGACTAAGAACACTGAAGCTTTCTTT.

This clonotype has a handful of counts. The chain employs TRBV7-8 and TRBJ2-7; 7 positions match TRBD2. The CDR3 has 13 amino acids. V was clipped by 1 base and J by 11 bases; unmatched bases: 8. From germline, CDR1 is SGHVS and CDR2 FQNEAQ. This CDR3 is CASSLGGSAGEYF. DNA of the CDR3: TGTGCCAGCAGCTTAGGGGGAAGTGCGGGGGAGTACTTC.

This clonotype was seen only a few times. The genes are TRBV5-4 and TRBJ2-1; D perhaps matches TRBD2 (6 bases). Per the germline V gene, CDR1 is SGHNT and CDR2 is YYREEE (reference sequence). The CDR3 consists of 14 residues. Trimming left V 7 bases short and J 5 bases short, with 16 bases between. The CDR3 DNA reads TGTGCCAGCCGCCCTACGGGAGCCAACAATGAGCAGTTCTTC. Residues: CASRPTGANNEQFF.

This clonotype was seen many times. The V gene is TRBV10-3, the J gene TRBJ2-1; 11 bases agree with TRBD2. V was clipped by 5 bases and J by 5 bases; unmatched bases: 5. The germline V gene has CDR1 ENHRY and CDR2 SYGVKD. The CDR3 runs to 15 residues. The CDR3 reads CAISPGTSGDNEQFF. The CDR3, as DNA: TGTGCCATCAGTCCTGGGACTAGCGGAGACAATGAGCAGTTCTTC.

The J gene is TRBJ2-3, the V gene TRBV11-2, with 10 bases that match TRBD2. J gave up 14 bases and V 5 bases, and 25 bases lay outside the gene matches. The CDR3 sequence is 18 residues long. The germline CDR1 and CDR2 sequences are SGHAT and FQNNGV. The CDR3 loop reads CASSPFQAGGPDGPGWYF. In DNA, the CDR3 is TGTGCCAGCAGCCCGTTCCAAGCGGGAGGGCCTGATGGGCCAGGCTGGTATTTT.

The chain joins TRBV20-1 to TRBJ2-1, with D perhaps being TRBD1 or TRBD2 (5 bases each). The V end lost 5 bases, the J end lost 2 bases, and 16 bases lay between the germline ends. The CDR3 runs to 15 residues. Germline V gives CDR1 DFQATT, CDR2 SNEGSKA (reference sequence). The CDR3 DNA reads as TGCAGTGCTGGCCCGAGGGGTAGGGCCTACAATGAGCAGTTCTTC. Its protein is CSAGPRGRAYNEQFF.

In nucleotides, the CDR3 is TGTGCCAGCAGCCCCCCTCACTCCTACGAGCAGTACTTC. It codes for CASSPPHSYEQYF. This chain uses TRBV7-6 with TRBJ2-7; D uncertain. Germline V gene sequence: CDR1 SGHVS, CDR2 FNYEAQ. The CDR3 spans 13 residues. Trimming left V 5 bases short and J 0 bases short, with 8 bases between.

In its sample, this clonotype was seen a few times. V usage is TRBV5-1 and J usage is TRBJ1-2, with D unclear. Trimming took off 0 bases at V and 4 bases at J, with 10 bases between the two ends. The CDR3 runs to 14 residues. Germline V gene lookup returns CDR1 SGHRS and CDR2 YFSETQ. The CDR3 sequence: CASSLGASFYGYTF. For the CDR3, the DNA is TGCGCCAGCAGCTTGGGCGCGAGCTTCTATGGCTACACCTTC.

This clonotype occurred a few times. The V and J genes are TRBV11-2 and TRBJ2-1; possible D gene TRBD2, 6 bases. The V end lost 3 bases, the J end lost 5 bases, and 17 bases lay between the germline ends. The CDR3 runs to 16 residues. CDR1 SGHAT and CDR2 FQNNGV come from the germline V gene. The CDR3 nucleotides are TGTGCCAGCAGCTTTACTATGGTCGGGAGTGACAATGAGCAGTTCTTC. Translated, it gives CASSFTMVGSDNEQFF.

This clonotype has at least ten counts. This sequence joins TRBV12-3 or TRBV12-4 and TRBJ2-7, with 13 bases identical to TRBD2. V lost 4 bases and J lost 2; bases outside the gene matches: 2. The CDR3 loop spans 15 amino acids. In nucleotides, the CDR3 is TGTGCCAGCAGTTCCGGGACTAGCGGGACCTACGAGCAGTACTTC. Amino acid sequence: CASSSGTSGTYEQYF.

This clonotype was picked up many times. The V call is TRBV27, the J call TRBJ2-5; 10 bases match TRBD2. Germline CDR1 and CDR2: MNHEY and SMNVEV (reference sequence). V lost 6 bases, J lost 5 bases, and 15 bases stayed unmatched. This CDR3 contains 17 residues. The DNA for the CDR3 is TGTGCCAGCAGCGACGCGAATTCAGCGGGGGGGCCTGAGACCCAGTACTTC. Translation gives CASSDANSAGGPETQYF.

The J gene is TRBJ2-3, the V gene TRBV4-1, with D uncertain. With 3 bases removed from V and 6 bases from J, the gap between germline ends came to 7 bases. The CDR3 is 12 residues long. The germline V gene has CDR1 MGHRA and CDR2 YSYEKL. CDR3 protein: CASSHYMDTQYF. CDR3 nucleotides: TGCGCCAGCAGCCATTACATGGATACGCAGTATTTT.